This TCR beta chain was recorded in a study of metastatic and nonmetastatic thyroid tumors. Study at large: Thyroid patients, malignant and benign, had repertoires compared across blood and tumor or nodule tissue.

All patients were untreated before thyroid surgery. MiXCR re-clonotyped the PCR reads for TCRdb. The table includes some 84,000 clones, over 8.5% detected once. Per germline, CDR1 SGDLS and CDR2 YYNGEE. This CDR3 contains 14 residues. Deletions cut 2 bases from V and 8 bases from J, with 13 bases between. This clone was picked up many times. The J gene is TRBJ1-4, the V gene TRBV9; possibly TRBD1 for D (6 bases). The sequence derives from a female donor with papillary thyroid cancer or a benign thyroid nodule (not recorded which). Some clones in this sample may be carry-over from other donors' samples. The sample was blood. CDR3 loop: CASSVSGAGEKLFF. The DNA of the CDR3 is TGTGCCAGCAGCGTTTCAGGGGCGGGAGAAAAACTGTTTTTT.